This TCR beta chain was found in a study of blood T cell repertoires in COVID-19 (dated by TCRdb to the early 2020s). Study-wide context: The collaborator samples originated in the United States, Italy and Spain and spanned the acute and convalescent phases of COVID-19. The prospective study material was composed of cDNA or gDNA derived from T cells, B-cell-depleted T cells, or PBMCs. The dataset comprised deeply sampled blood TCRbeta repertoires from subjects exposed to, actively infected with, or recovered from COVID-19. A freely available public database, intended as a resource for researchers studying the immune response to SARS-CoV-2, is where the repertoires were released. The samples were drawn from two sources: the first 160 participants of the ongoing ImmuneRACE study, and 1,200 or so subjects contributed by 6 global collaborators. A de-identified subject ID, COVID-19 status, age in years and sex were almost always included in the sample metadata. Where available, HLA class I and class II types were obtained from metadata supplied by the sample provider rather than from assay-based typing. What the authors observed across the whole study: The amount of clinical and demographic metadata varied by source and participant and was provided uncurated.

Taken from the germline V gene (reference sequence), the CDR1 and CDR2 loops are SEHNR and FQNEAQ. The V and J ends are trimmed by 5 bases and 9 bases, leaving 22 bases between them. The CDR3 covers 15 residues, taking in both the cysteine and the phenylalanine. Only CDR3 DNA remains: 45 bases, in frame from the first base. Participants in the prospective study were aged roughly 18 to 100 years, lived in about two dozen United States geographic areas, and enrolled through a virtual design. Cohort assignment in the prospective study relied on participant-reported clinical history from a screening survey and a study questionnaire. Exposed participants were defined as having been in contact with someone with a PCR-confirmed or clinician-diagnosed COVID-19 case within 2 weeks of study entry. In the prospective study, whole blood, serum and a nasopharyngeal or oropharyngeal swab were collected from each participant by mobile phlebotomists. Participants in the prospective study had the option to provide additional blood draws and questionnaires over an approximately 2-month period. Prospective study blood samples were shipped either frozen or at room temperature before DNA extraction.

Worth noting for this clone: This clone's antigen is unknown. No much larger clonotype is one base removed from it; base qualities were not supplied.

TCRbeta CDR3 regions were amplified from genomic DNA using the immunoSEQ Assay, a bias-controlled multiplex PCR. In the source study's methods: Within the assay, amplification of reference gene primers was used to estimate how many nucleated cells each sample contained. Sequence reads were collapsed and filtered to measure the absolute abundance of every unique TCRbeta CDR3 rearrangement. For each sample, productive Simpson clonality was calculated as the square root of Simpson's diversity index over productive rearrangements. Drawn from immuneACCESS, this table holds only the in-frame rearrangements with V and J called that TCRdb kept. Clones are partly lost; checked studies trace under half to an unresolved V gene and leave the rest unexplained. Clone size and V and J calls were adopted from that table, with D and trimming inferred from the DNA. The sample data list 220,000 or so clones, and around 91% of these were observed just once. About 16% of the sample comes from the top ten.

The chain is made from TRBV7-9 and TRBJ1-2, with no confidently assigned D gene. The sequence was obtained from a man aged 25 to 45 who had been exposed to COVID-19. Material: PBMCs or T cells enriched from blood (not recorded which). CDR3 protein: CASSLNHGEGKSYTF. The DNA is as follows: TGTGCCAGCAGCCTGAATCATGGGGAGGGTAAAAGCTACACCTTC.